These 16 T cell receptor beta chains came from one sample sequenced in a study of immune reconstitution after stem cell transplant in scleroderma. TCRdb itself ran the RT-PCR reads through MiXCR, one entry per CDR3 protein. This sample yields 3,700 or so distinct CDR3 sequences, of which 5.7% are seen a single time; less than 20% belongs to the top ten. This sample was obtained before or after autologous hematopoietic stem cell transplantation (not recorded which). These receptors came from a female donor with systemic sclerosis.

By proportion, this clonotype is medium-sized. The V call is TRBV7-2, the J call TRBJ2-7, with 10 bases fitting TRBD2. From germline, CDR1 is SGHTA and CDR2 FQGNSA. J lost 5 bases, V lost 5 bases, and 9 bases had no gene match. The CDR3 contains 15 residues. The CDR3 loop reads CASSGLAGVADEQYF. The DNA of the CDR3 is TGTGCCAGCAGCGGGCTAGCGGGAGTCGCAGACGAGCAGTACTTC.

The sample holds many counts of this clonotype. This sequence joins TRBV5-1 and TRBJ2-7; 10 bases fit TRBD1. CDR3 length equals 16 residues. Germline CDR1 SGHRS, CDR2 YFSETQ. Unmatched junction bases numbered 8, after V lost 4 bases and J lost 1 base. The CDR3 spells CASSPGDRGPSYEQYF. CDR3 bases: TGCGCCAGCAGCCCAGGCGACAGGGGGCCATCCTACGAGCAGTACTTC.

This clonotype was recorded at least ten times. The chain carries TRBV6-5 and TRBJ1-4, with D uncertain. The V end lost 5 bases, the J end lost 4 bases, and 14 bases lay between the germline ends. The CDR3 runs 15 residues. Germline CDR1 MNHEY, CDR2 SVGAGI. The CDR3: CASSTTDGRNEKLFF. Here the CDR3 DNA reads TGTGCCAGCAGTACCACCGACGGACGTAATGAAAAACTGTTTTTT.

In its sample, this clonotype is medium-sized. The chain carries TRBV21-1 and TRBJ1-4. TRBV21-1 is marked as a pseudogene. The CDR3 is 11 residues long. The CDR3 coding sequence is TGTGCCAGCAGATTATTTGAAAAACTGTTTTTT. Protein: CASRLFEKLFF.

Within the sample, this clonotype is medium-sized. The genes are TRBV29-1 and TRBJ2-1; no reliable D call. Germline CDR1 and CDR2: SQVTM and ANQGSEA. The V gene lost 4 bases and the J gene lost 2 bases, with 9 bases spanning the gap. There are 13 residues in the CDR3. The CDR3 protein is CSVAFRAYNEQFF. CDR3 bases: TGCAGCGTTGCTTTCCGGGCCTACAATGAGCAGTTCTTC.

This clonotype is medium-sized in the sample. J is TRBJ2-3 and V is TRBV12-3 or TRBV12-4; D tentatively reads TRBD1 or TRBD2 (5 bases each). The germline V and J ends were trimmed by 6 bases and 1 base, with 14 bases remaining between them. CDR3 size: 15 residues. This CDR3 is CASSQTGTRTDTQYF. CDR3 DNA: TGTGCCAGCAGCCAGACCGGGACCCGCACAGATACGCAGTATTTT.

By sample share, this clonotype is medium-sized. The gene calls are TRBV6-2 or TRBV6-3 and TRBJ2-1; tentatively, D is TRBD2 (5 bases). This CDR3 region has 13 residues. Trimming pared 5 bases from V and 4 bases from J, leaving 9 bases between. CDR1 is MNHEY, CDR2 SVGEGT, per germline. CDR3 coding DNA: TGTGCCAGCAGTACACGGGATTACAATGAGCAGTTCTTC. It codes for CASSTRDYNEQFF.

This clonotype was picked up a small number of times. This chain joins TRBV28 and TRBJ2-7; 7 bases fit TRBD2. This CDR3 has 20 amino acids. Per germline, CDR1 MDHEN and CDR2 SYDVKM. V shed 2 bases, J shed 1 base, and the junction held 20 bases outside the gene matches. This CDR3 is CASSLLRGSLEGGRSYEQYF. CDR3 nucleotide sequence: TGTGCCAGCAGTTTACTTAGGGGATCCTTGGAGGGAGGGAGGTCCTACGAGCAGTACTTC.

This clonotype counts as medium-sized. The CDR3 region is CASSFPTSVWNEQFF. The DNA for the CDR3 is TGTGCCAGCAGCTTCCCGACTAGCGTGTGGAATGAGCAGTTCTTC. The rearrangement uses TRBV5-8 and TRBJ2-1; the match to TRBD2 covers 8 bases. This CDR3 is 15 amino acids long. Germline CDR1 reads SGHTS; CDR2 reads YDEGEE. With 2 bases clipped from V and 7 bases from J, the junction kept 8 bases outside the gene matches.

This clonotype has ten or more counts. CDR3 protein: CASSQDEWVTQYF. The CDR3, as DNA: TGTGCCAGCAGCCAAGATGAGTGGGTGACCCAGTACTTC. This chain links TRBV4-2 with TRBJ2-5; the D is unclear. V was shortened by 0 bases and J by 7 bases, with 9 bases between the two germline ends. The germline gives CDR1 LGHNA, CDR2 YNFKEQ. The CDR3 contains 13 residues.

This clonotype has ten or more counts. The chain employs TRBV28 and TRBJ2-7, with TRBD2 matching 11 bases. CDR1 and CDR2 from the germline V gene are MDHEN and SYDVKM. The CDR3 consists of 19 residues. V lost 8 bases, J lost 0 bases, and 18 bases stayed unmatched. The CDR3 spells CASLSSRGLAGASSYEQYF. The CDR3 nucleotides read TGTGCCAGCCTCAGCAGCCGCGGACTAGCGGGTGCGAGCTCCTACGAGCAGTACTTC.

The sample holds many counts of this clonotype. The DNA of the CDR3 is TGCAGTGCTAGAGGAGGCCCTCGCTCGGACCAGCCCCAGCATTTT. It yields the protein CSARGGPRSDQPQHF. V gene TRBV20-1 combines with J gene TRBJ1-5, with D hard to call. The CDR3 has 15 amino acids. CDR1 DFQATT and CDR2 SNEGSKA come from the germline V gene (reference sequence). Deletions cut 1 base from V and 7 bases from J, with 17 bases between.

Ten or more counts support this clonotype. This sequence joins TRBV7-3 and TRBJ2-5, with 11 bases fitting TRBD2. Trimming at V came to 2 bases and at J to 1 base, leaving 9 bases not matched to a gene. Germline V gene data show CDR1 as SGHTA and CDR2 as FQGTGA. The CDR3 contains 18 residues. The CDR3 nucleotides read TGTGCCAGCAGCTTAGGGACATGGACTAGCGGGCCCCAAGAGACCCAGTACTTC. Translation gives CASSLGTWTSGPQETQYF.

This clonotype appeared a few times. The chain has TRBV5-1 and TRBJ2-3, with 7 bases aligning to TRBD1. V gave up 4 bases and J gave up 6 bases; unmatched junction bases: 8. CDR3 length: 14 amino acids. The germline V gene encodes CDR1 SGHRS and CDR2 YFSETQ. The DNA of the CDR3 is TGCGCCAGCAGCCTGGACAGGTCGTTGGATACGCAGTATTTT. Protein: CASSLDRSLDTQYF.

The sample holds many counts of this clonotype. The V call is TRBV7-8, the J call TRBJ2-7; a possible D gene is TRBD2 (7 bases). Germline CDR1 SGHVS, CDR2 FQNEAQ. The CDR3 is 16 amino acids. Trimming left V 1 base short and J 2 bases short, with 15 bases between. This CDR3 reads CASSLVWAGGPYEQYF. The CDR3 region has the DNA TGTGCCAGCAGCTTAGTTTGGGCCGGGGGGCCCTACGAGCAGTACTTC.

With respect to this clonotype: This could be a read error, since a much larger clone is one nucleotide away. CDR3 protein: CASGPGGRGSSVGAFF. The CDR3 DNA follows: TGTGCCAGCGGCCCCGGGGGGAGAGGGTCGAGCGTTGGAGCTTTCTTT. The chain carries TRBV5-5 and TRBJ1-1, with D possibly matching TRBD1 (5 bases). With 7 bases removed from V and 10 bases from J, the gap between germline ends came to 29 bases. This CDR3 has 16 residues. CDR1 and CDR2 from the germline V gene are SGHKS and YYEKEE (reference sequence).